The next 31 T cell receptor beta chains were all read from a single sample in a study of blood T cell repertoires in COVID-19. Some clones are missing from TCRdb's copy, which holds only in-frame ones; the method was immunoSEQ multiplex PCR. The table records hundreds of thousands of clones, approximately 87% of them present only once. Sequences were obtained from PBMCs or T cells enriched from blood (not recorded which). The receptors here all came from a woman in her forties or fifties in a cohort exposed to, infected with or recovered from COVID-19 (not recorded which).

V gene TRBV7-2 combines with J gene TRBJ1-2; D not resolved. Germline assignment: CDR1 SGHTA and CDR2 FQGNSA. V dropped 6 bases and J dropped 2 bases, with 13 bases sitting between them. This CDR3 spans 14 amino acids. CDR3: CASREVAINYGYTF. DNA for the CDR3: TGTGCCAGCAGGGAGGTTGCCATAAACTATGGCTACACCTTC. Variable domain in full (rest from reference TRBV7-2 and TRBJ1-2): GAGVSQSPSNKVTEKGKDVELRCDPISGHTALYWYRQSLGQGLEFLIYFQGNSAPDKSGLPSDRFSAERTGGSVSTLTIQRTQQEDSAVYLCASREVAINYGYTFGSGTRLTVV.

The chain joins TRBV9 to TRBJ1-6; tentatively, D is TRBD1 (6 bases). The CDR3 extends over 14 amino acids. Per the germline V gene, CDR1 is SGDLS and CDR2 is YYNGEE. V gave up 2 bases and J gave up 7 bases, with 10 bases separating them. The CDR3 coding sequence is TGTGCCAGCAGCGTCAGGACAGCAAATTCACCCCTCCACTTT. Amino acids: CASSVRTANSPLHF.

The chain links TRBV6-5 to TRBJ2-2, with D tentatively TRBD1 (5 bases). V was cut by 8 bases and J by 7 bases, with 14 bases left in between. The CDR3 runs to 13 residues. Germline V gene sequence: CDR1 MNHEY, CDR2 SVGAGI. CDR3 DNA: TGTGCCAGCCGTAATCAGGGCGTCGGGGAGCTGTTTTTT. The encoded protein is CASRNQGVGELFF.

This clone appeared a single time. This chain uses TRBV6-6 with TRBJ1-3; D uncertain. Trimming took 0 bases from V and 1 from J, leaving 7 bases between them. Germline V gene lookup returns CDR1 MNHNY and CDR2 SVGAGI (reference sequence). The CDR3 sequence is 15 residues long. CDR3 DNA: TGTGCCAGCAGTTACTCCACTGATTCTGGAAACACCATATATTTT. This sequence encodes CASSYSTDSGNTIYF.

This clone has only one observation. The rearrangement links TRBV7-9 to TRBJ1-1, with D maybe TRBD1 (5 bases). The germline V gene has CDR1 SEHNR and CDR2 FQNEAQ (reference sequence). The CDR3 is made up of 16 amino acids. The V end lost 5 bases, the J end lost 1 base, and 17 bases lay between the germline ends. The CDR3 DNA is TGTGCCAGCAGCCCTAGGGGCTCGGGTACGAACACTGAAGCTTTCTTT. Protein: CASSPRGSGTNTEAFF.

This CDR3 reads CASSHVGSLRQPQHF. For the CDR3, the DNA is TGTGCCAGCAGCCACGTTGGGAGCCTTCGACAGCCCCAGCATTTT. V and J are TRBV3-1 (or the pseudogene TRBV3-2) and TRBJ1-5, with D hard to call. Looked up from germline, CDR1 is LGHDT and CDR2 is YNNKEL (reference sequence). This CDR3 spans 15 amino acids. The V end was cut by 3 bases, the J end by 7 bases, with 16 bases between.

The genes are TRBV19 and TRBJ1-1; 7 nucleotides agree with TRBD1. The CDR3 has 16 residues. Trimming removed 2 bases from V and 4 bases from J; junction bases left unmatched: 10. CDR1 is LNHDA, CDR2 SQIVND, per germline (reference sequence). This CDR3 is CASSIFSGGLGTEAFF. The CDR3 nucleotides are TGTGCCAGTAGTATATTCTCAGGGGGGCTTGGCACTGAAGCTTTCTTT.

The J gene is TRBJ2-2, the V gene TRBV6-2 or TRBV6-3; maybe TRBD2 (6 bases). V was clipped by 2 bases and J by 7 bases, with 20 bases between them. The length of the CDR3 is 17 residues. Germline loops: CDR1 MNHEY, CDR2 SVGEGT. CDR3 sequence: CASSYRGAGTLFGELFF. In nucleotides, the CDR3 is TGTGCCAGCAGTTACCGCGGCGCGGGGACCCTCTTCGGGGAGCTGTTTTTT.

The CDR3 spells CASSARLAGGVDTQYF. CDR3 in DNA: TGTGCCAGCAGCGCCCGACTAGCGGGGGGAGTAGATACGCAGTATTTT. This rearrangement joins TRBV9 to TRBJ2-3; 13 bases agree with TRBD2. With 3 bases clipped from V and 5 bases from J, the junction kept 6 bases outside the gene matches. The V gene's germline CDR1 is SGDLS and CDR2 YYNGEE. CDR3 length: 16 residues.

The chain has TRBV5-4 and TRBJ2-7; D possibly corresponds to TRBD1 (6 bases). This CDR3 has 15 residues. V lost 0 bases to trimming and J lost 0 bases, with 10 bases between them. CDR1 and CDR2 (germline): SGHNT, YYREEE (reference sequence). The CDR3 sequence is CASSLVGADSYEQYF. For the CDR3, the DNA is TGTGCCAGCAGCTTGGTGGGGGCGGACTCCTACGAGCAGTACTTC. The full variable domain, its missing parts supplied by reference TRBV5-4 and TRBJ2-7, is ETGVTQSPTHLIKTRGQQVTLRCSSQSGHNTVSWYQQALGQGPQFIFQYYREEENGRGNFPPRFSGLQFPNYSSELNVNALELDDSALYLCASSLVGADSYEQYFGPGTRLTVT.

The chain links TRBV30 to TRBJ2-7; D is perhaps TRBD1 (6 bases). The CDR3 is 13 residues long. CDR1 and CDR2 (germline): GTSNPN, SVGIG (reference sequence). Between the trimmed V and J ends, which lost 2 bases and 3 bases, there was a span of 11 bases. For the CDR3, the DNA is TGTGCCTGGAGTCTAAACAGGGTCTACGAGCAGTACTTC. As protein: CAWSLNRVYEQYF.

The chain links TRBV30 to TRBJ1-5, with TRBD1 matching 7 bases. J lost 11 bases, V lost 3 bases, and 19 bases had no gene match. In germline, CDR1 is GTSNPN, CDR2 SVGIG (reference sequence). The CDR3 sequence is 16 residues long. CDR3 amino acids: CAWSPGQARGGRTQHF. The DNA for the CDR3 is TGTGCCTGGAGCCCCGGACAGGCAAGGGGTGGGAGGACCCAGCATTTT.

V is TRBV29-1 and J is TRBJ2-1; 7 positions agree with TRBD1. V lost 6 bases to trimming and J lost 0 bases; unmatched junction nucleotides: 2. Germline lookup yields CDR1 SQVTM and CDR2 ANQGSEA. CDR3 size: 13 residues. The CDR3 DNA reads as TGCAGCGTGGGACAGAGCTCCTACAATGAGCAGTTCTTC. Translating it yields CSVGQSSYNEQFF.

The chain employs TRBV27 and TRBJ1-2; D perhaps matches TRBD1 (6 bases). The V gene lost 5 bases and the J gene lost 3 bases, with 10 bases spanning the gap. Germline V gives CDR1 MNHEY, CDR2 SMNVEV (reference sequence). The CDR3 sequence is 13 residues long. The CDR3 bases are TGTGCCAGCAGTCGGACAGCGGACTATGGCTACACCTTC. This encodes CASSRTADYGYTF.

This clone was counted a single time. As DNA, the CDR3 is TGTGCCAGCCGCACAGGGTCTGGGGGGGATAATTCACCCCTCCACTTT. Its translation: CASRTGSGGDNSPLHF. The chain is built from TRBV7-9 and TRBJ1-6, with D possibly matching TRBD1 (6 bases). The germline gives CDR1 SEHNR, CDR2 FQNEAQ (reference sequence). V dropped 8 bases and J dropped 5 bases, with 19 bases sitting between them. The CDR3 is made up of 16 amino acids.

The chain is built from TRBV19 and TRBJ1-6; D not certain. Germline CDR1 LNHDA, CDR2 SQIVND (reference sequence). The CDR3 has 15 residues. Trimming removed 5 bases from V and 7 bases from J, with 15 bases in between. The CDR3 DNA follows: TGTGCCAGTAGTTTCGAAGGGAGTAAAAATTCACCCCTCCACTTT. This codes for CASSFEGSKNSPLHF.

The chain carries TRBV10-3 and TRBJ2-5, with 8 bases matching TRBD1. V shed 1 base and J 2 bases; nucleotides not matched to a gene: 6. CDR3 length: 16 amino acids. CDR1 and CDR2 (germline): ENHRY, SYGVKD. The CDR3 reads CAISEWTGFSQETQYF. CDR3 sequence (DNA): TGTGCCATCAGTGAGTGGACAGGGTTTAGTCAAGAGACCCAGTACTTC.

CDR3 in amino acids: CASSVAPDRVGEKLFF. The CDR3 region has the DNA TGTGCCAGCAGCGTAGCCCCAGACAGGGTCGGGGAAAAACTGTTTTTT. J is TRBJ1-4 and V is TRBV9; 7 nucleotides match TRBD1. Looked up from germline, CDR1 is SGDLS and CDR2 is YYNGEE. J was trimmed by 8 bases and V by 0 bases; bases with no gene match: 10. This CDR3 is built from 16 residues.

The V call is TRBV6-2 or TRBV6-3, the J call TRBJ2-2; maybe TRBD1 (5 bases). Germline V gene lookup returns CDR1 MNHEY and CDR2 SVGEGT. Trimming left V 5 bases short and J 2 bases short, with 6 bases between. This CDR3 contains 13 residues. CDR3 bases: TGTGCCAGCAGTCAGGGAAACACCGGGGAGCTGTTTTTT. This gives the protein CASSQGNTGELFF.

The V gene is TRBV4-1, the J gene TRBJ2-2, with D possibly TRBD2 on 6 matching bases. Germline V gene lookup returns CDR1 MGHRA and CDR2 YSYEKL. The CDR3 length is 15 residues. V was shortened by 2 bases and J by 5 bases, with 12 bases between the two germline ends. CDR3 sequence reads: CASSQWGVKTGELFF. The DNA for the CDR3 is TGCGCCAGCAGCCAATGGGGGGTAAAGACCGGGGAGCTGTTTTTT.

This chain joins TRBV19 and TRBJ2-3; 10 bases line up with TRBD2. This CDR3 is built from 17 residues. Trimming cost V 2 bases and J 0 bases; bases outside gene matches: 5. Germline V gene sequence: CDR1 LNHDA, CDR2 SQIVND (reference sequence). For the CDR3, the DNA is TGTGCCAGTAGTATAAGGGTAGCGGGGGGAAGCACAGATACGCAGTATTTT. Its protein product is CASSIRVAGGSTDTQYF.

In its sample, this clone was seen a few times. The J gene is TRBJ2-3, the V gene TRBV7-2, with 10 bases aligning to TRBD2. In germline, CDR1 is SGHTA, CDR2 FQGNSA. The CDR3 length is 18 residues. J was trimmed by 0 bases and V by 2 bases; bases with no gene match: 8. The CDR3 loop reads CASSLKRGGRGSTDTQYF. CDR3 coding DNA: TGTGCCAGCAGCTTAAAGCGGGGGGGCCGAGGGAGCACAGATACGCAGTATTTT.

The CDR3: CAISESQSTNEKLFF. The DNA of the CDR3 is TGTGCCATCAGTGAGTCTCAGTCAACTAATGAAAAACTGTTTTTT. The V and J genes are TRBV10-3 and TRBJ1-4, with D unresolved. V was trimmed by 0 bases and J by 0 bases, leaving 5 bases between them. Germline V gene sequence: CDR1 ENHRY, CDR2 SYGVKD. The CDR3 runs to 15 residues.

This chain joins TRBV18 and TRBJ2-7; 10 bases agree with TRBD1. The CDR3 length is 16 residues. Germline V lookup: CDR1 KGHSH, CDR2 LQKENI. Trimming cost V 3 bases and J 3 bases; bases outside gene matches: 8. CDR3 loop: CASSPPGTGAVYEQYF. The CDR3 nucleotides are TGTGCCAGCTCACCTCCCGGGACAGGGGCCGTCTACGAGCAGTACTTC.

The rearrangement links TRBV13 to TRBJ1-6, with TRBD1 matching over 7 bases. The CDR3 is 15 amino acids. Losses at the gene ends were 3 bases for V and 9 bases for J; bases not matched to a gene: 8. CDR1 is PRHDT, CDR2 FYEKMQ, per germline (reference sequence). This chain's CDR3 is CASSFRTGIGSPLHF. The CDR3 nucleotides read TGTGCCAGCAGCTTCCGGACAGGTATAGGTTCACCCCTCCACTTT.

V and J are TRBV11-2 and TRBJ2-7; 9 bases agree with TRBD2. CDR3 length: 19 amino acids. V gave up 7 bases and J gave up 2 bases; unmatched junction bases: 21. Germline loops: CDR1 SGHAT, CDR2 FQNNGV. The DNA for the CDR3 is TGTGCCAGCATCATTGGGAACCGAGCGGGGGGCCGGGGACCCTACGAGCAGTACTTC. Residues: CASIIGNRAGGRGPYEQYF. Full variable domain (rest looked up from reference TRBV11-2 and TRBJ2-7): EAGVAQSPRYKIIEKRQSVAFWCNPISGHATLYWYQQILGQGPKLLIQFQNNGVVDDSQLPKDRFSAERLKGVDSTLKIQPAKLEDSAVYLCASIIGNRAGGRGPYEQYFGPGTRLTVT.

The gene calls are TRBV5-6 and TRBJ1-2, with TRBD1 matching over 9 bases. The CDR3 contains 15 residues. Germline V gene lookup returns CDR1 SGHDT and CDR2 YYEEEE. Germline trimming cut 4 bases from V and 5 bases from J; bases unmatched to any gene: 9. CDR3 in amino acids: CASSLEQGATYGYTF. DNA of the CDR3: TGTGCCAGCAGCCTGGAACAGGGGGCCACTTATGGCTACACCTTC.

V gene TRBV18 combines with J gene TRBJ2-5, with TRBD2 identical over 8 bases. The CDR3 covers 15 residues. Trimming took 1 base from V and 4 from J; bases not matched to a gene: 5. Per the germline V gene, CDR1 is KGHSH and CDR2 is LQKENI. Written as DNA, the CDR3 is TGTGCCAGCTCACCACGTGTCGCGGGGGGAGAGACCCAGTACTTC. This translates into CASSPRVAGGETQYF.

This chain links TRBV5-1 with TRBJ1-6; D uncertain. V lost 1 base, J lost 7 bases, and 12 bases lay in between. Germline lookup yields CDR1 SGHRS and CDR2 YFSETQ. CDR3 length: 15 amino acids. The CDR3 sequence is CASSLRWGGNSPLHF. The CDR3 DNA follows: TGCGCCAGCAGCTTGCGTTGGGGAGGAAATTCACCCCTCCACTTT. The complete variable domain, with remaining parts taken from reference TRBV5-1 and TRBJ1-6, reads KAGVTQTPRYLIKTRGQQVTLSCSPISGHRSVSWYQQTPGQGLQFLFEYFSETQRNKGNFPGRFSGRQFSNSRSEMNVSTLELGDSALYLCASSLRWGGNSPLHFGNGTRLTVT.

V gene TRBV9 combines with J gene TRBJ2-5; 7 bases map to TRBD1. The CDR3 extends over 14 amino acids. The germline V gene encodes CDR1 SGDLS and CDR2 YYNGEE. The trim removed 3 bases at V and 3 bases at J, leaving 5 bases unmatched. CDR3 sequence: CASSATGRKETQYF. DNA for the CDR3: TGTGCCAGCAGCGCGACAGGGCGCAAAGAGACCCAGTACTTC.

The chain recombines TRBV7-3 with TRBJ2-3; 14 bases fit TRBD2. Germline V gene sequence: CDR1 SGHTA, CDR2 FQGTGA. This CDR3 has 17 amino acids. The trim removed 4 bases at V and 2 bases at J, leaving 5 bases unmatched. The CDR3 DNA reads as TGTGCCAGCAGCTCGGGGACTAGCGGGGGCCCCACAGATACGCAGTATTTT. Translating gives CASSSGTSGGPTDTQYF.